This is a list of T cell receptor beta chains from one sample in a study of cytomegalovirus exposure and HLA in healthy donors. Here immunoSEQ multiplex PCR was the method, and the copy in TCRdb shows in-frame clones only, minus some. The table lists roughly 180,000 clones, 80% to 85% of them singletons, with around 1% in the top ten. The sample consisted of PBMCs. These receptors all come from a man aged 25 to 45 in good health and CMV-seronegative. The CDR3 runs from the conserved cysteine through the conserved F or W. The D gene is left open where the match is weak. Part of the rows lack a size; the others show once, few, many or a class for expanded clones.

cdr3_aa | cdr3_nt | v_call | clone_size | d_call | j_call
CASSLTATDTQYF | TGTGCCAGCAGCTTAACAGCCACAGATACGCAGTATTTT | TRBV7-6 | . | . | TRBJ2-3
CASSIGRQGSYSNQPQHF | TGTGCCAGTAGTATAGGTAGGCAGGGGTCATATAGCAATCAGCCCCAGCATTTT | TRBV19 | . | . | TRBJ1-5
CASRRQSTQQYF | TGTGCCAGCAGGCGACAGTCTACGCAGCAGTACTTC | TRBV2 | . | . | TRBJ2-7
CASSLGGLAGVTEQFF | TGTGCCAGCAGCTTAGGGGGGCTAGCGGGGGTTACTGAGCAGTTCTTC | TRBV7-9 | . | TRBD2 | TRBJ2-1
CASSRRGLGDQPQHF | TGTGCCAGTAGTCGCAGGGGGCTCGGGGATCAGCCCCAGCATTTT | TRBV19 | . | TRBD1 | TRBJ1-5
CASSRYTESPNYGYTF | TGTGCCAGCAGCCGATATACAGAATCTCCTAACTATGGCTACACCTTC | TRBV14 | . | . | TRBJ1-2
CASSLTSGSEVTQYF | TGCGCCAGCAGCTTGACTAGCGGGAGCGAGGTGACCCAGTACTTC | TRBV5-1 | . | TRBD2 | TRBJ2-5
CASAGQGSHNEQFF | TGTGCCAGCGCGGGACAGGGTAGCCACAATGAGCAGTTCTTC | TRBV6-1 | once | TRBD1 | TRBJ2-1
CASSLAQGTAKNIQYF | TGTGCCAGCAGCTTAGCACAGGGTACAGCCAAAAACATTCAGTACTTC | TRBV11-2 | few | . | TRBJ2-4
CASSLSGGPYNEQFF | TGCGCCAGCAGCTTGAGCGGGGGGCCCTACAATGAGCAGTTCTTC | TRBV5-1 | . | TRBD2 | TRBJ2-1
CASSFTGDWGYTF | TGCGCCAGCAGCTTTACAGGGGATTGGGGCTACACCTTC | TRBV5-1 | . | TRBD1 | TRBJ1-2
CAWSVTGPYEQYF | TGTGCCTGGAGTGTCACAGGCCCCTACGAGCAGTACTTC | TRBV30 | . | . | TRBJ2-7
CASSLGRRAVTDTQYF | TGTGCCAGCAGTTTAGGGAGGCGGGCGGTGACAGATACGCAGTATTTT | TRBV28 | . | . | TRBJ2-3
CASRRFAGPSTDTQYF | TGTGCCAGTAGACGATTTGCGGGCCCAAGCACAGATACGCAGTATTTT | TRBV19 | . | . | TRBJ2-3
CASSRSEGRTGLAKNIQYF | TGTGCCAGCAGCAGATCTGAGGGGAGGACAGGTCTAGCCAAAAACATTCAGTACTTC | TRBV21-1 | . | . | TRBJ2-4
CASRWTGDYEQYF | TGTGCCAGCAGGTGGACAGGGGACTACGAGCAGTACTTC | TRBV2 | . | TRBD1 | TRBJ2-7
CASSPNPGYSGNTIYF | TGTGCCAGCTCACCAAACCCAGGGTACTCTGGAAACACCATATATTTT | TRBV18 | . | . | TRBJ1-3